What follows are 20 T cell receptor beta chains derived from one specimen sequenced in a study of Tregs in tolerant kidney transplant recipients. Measured with immunoSEQ multiplex PCR; TCRdb has only the in-frame clones, and not every one. The repertoire consists of approximately 100,000 clones, with approximately 93% occurring once and the leading ten covering 0.46%. The material sequenced was CD4+ T cells from blood, taken before the transplant. Receptors originate from a human donor who received a combined kidney and bone marrow transplant.

This clone was seen a single time. V usage is TRBV9 and J usage is TRBJ1-2; D may be TRBD1 (5 bases). This CDR3 has 14 amino acids. CDR1 SGDLS and CDR2 YYNGEE come from the germline V gene. V was pared by 3 bases and J by 10 bases, with 19 bases between. As DNA, the CDR3 is TGTGCCAGCAGCGCCGCGGGACGGAATACTGACTACACCTTC. It specifies CASSAAGRNTDYTF.

The chain has TRBV15 and TRBJ2-1; 7 bases align to TRBD2. The germline gives CDR1 LNHNV, CDR2 YYDKDF (reference sequence). The CDR3 is made up of 14 amino acids. V shed 7 bases, J shed 6 bases, and the junction held 9 bases outside the gene matches. The DNA of the CDR3 is TGTGCCACCAACAAGGGAGGGCCATTCAATGAGCAGTTCTTC. Its protein product is CATNKGGPFNEQFF.

This rearrangement joins TRBV5-1 to TRBJ1-6; TRBD1 might be the D (5 bases). The germline V and J ends were trimmed by 0 bases and 7 bases, with 11 bases remaining between them. Germline loops: CDR1 SGHRS, CDR2 YFSETQ. This CDR3 spans 15 amino acids. CDR3 sequence (DNA): TGCGCCAGCAGCTTGGTGGTAGGGGAAAATTCACCCCTCCACTTT. Translated, it gives CASSLVVGENSPLHF.

With regard to this clone: At one end, the junction sequence differs from germline, possibly due to a read error. The chain uses TRBV4-3 and TRBJ1-3, with TRBD1 matching 7 bases. Germline CDR1 reads LGHNA; CDR2 reads YSLEER. CDR3 length equals 15 residues. The CDR3 nucleotides read TGCACCAGCAGCCACAGACAGGGCTCTGGAAACACCATATATTTT. It encodes CTSSHRQGSGNTIYF.

The chain joins TRBV19 to TRBJ2-5; 10 bases map to TRBD2. From germline, CDR1 is LNHDA and CDR2 SQIVND (reference sequence). The J segment lost 2 bases and the V segment lost 5 bases, leaving 5 bases of the junction unmatched. This CDR3 spans 15 amino acids. The CDR3 nucleotides read TGTGCCAGTAGTGTGACTAGCGGGCCACAAGAGACCCAGTACTTC. This sequence encodes CASSVTSGPQETQYF.

In DNA form, the CDR3 reads TGTGCCAGCAGTCTTCAAACAGAAGATACGCAGTATTTT. Translating it yields CASSLQTEDTQYF. V usage is TRBV27 and J usage is TRBJ2-3, with D unresolved. CDR3 length: 13 residues. V lost 5 bases and J lost 5, with 11 bases in between. Germline V lookup: CDR1 MNHEY, CDR2 SMNVEV (reference sequence).

The V gene is TRBV4-3, the J gene TRBJ1-4; D may be TRBD1 (6 bases). The CDR3 has 15 residues. The V end was cut by 0 bases, the J end by 7 bases, with 12 bases between. Germline V lookup: CDR1 LGHNA, CDR2 YSLEER. DNA for the CDR3: TGCGCCAGCAGCCAAGACACAGGGAGAAGTGAAAAACTGTTTTTT. Translating it yields CASSQDTGRSEKLFF.

The chain couples TRBV6-1 to TRBJ1-4, with D hard to call. CDR1 MNHNS and CDR2 SASEGT come from the germline V gene. Trimming took 8 bases from V and 8 from J, leaving 21 bases between them. The CDR3 runs to 15 residues. Here the CDR3 reads CASLPFGTSGEKLFF. The CDR3 bases are TGTGCCAGCTTACCCTTTGGTACCTCGGGAGAAAAACTGTTTTTT.

This clone was seen only once. J is TRBJ2-1 and V is TRBV7-2; D is ambiguous. This CDR3 has 15 amino acids. V was clipped by 3 bases and J by 0 bases, with 9 bases between them. Germline loops: CDR1 SGHTA, CDR2 FQGNSA. The CDR3 bases are TGTGCCAGCAGCTTTAGGTGGAGCTCCTACAATGAGCAGTTCTTC. Its translation is CASSFRWSSYNEQFF.

The rearrangement links TRBV4-1 to TRBJ2-2; 7 positions match TRBD1. Germline CDR1 and CDR2: MGHRA and YSYEKL. This CDR3 contains 15 residues. J gave up 4 bases and V 1 base, and 3 bases lay outside the gene matches. In DNA form, the CDR3 reads TGCGCCAGCAGCCAAGTAGGGGGCCGCACCGGGGAGCTGTTTTTT. It translates to CASSQVGGRTGELFF.

This clone was counted only a few times. CDR3 nucleotides: TGTGCCAGCAGTGGGGGAGGGAACACCGGGGAGCTGTTTTTT. Protein sequence: CASSGGGNTGELFF. This chain joins TRBV25-1 and TRBJ2-2, with a weak D call TRBD2 (6 bases). V lost 4 bases and J lost 1, with 7 bases in between. The germline V gene has CDR1 MGHDK and CDR2 SYGVNS. The CDR3 extends over 14 amino acids.

This clone was seen only once. V is TRBV5-1 and J is TRBJ1-3, with a tentative D call TRBD1 (5 bases). Germline lookup yields CDR1 SGHRS and CDR2 YFSETQ. V was cut by 7 bases and J by 0 bases, with 11 bases left in between. CDR3 length: 14 amino acids. CDR3 nucleotide sequence: TGCGCCAGCCGACGGGGGGACTCTGGAAACACCATATATTTT. This translates into CASRRGDSGNTIYF.

This chain joins TRBV6-6 and TRBJ2-5, with D perhaps matching TRBD1 (5 bases). The ends were cut back, 5 bases at V and 7 bases at J, with 8 bases in the middle. CDR3 size: 11 residues. The germline CDR1 and CDR2 sequences are MNHNY and SVGAGI (reference sequence). CDR3 sequence reads: CASSPRVTQYF. The CDR3 DNA is TGTGCCAGCAGTCCCAGGGTGACCCAGTACTTC.

V and J are TRBV9 and TRBJ2-7, with 9 bases that match TRBD1. J gave up 5 bases and V 2 bases, and 5 bases lay outside the gene matches. The CDR3 contains 14 residues. Per germline, CDR1 SGDLS and CDR2 YYNGEE. The CDR3 protein is CASSVGTGSNEQYF. The CDR3 DNA sequence: TGTGCCAGCAGCGTCGGGACAGGGTCTAACGAGCAGTACTTC.

The rearrangement joins TRBV7-9 to TRBJ2-1; 10 nucleotides line up with TRBD2. Trimming at V came to 5 bases and at J to 14 bases, leaving 9 bases not matched to a gene. CDR1 and CDR2 (germline): SEHNR, FQNEAQ (reference sequence). The CDR3 length is 13 residues. CDR3: CASSAQSGTSEFF. In nucleotides, the CDR3 is TGTGCCAGCAGCGCCCAATCCGGGACTAGCGAGTTCTTC.

V usage is TRBV4-1 and J usage is TRBJ2-1; no reliable D call. The CDR3 is 17 residues long. Trimming pared 1 base from V and 7 bases from J, leaving 20 bases between. Per the germline V gene, CDR1 is MGHRA and CDR2 is YSYEKL. The CDR3 loop is CASSQAPQTFTPNEQFF. The CDR3 coding sequence is TGCGCCAGCAGCCAAGCTCCTCAGACTTTTACCCCTAATGAGCAGTTCTTC.

The chain has TRBV27 and TRBJ1-1; D gene unclear. The V end lost 5 bases, the J end lost 6 bases, and 16 bases lay between the germline ends. The CDR3 extends over 14 amino acids. Germline loops: CDR1 MNHEY, CDR2 SMNVEV (reference sequence). Written as DNA, the CDR3 is TGTGCCAGCAGTAGACAATCCCCTAACGCTGAAGCTTTCTTT. Amino acid sequence: CASSRQSPNAEAFF.

The chain has TRBV5-1 and TRBJ2-3, with 7 bases aligning to TRBD1. Germline CDR1 is SGHRS and CDR2 is YFSETQ. The CDR3 length is 19 residues. After removal of 0 bases from V and 1 base from J, the junction contained 14 bases not matched to a gene. CDR3 amino acids: CASSLAVVSTGTRTDTQYF. The DNA for the CDR3 is TGCGCCAGCAGCTTGGCTGTTGTTTCGACAGGGACACGCACAGATACGCAGTATTTT.

The gene calls are TRBV4-2 and TRBJ2-7, with TRBD2 identical over 9 bases. CDR1 LGHNA and CDR2 YNFKEQ come from the germline V gene. V lost 1 base, J lost 3 bases, and 10 bases stayed unmatched. This CDR3 contains 17 residues. The CDR3 DNA follows: TGTGCCAGCAGCCAAGCCCAGCGGGAGGCTATTGGCTACGAGCAGTACTTC. Amino acid sequence: CASSQAQREAIGYEQYF.

The chain joins TRBV7-2 to TRBJ1-5; D gene uncertain. V shed 5 bases and J shed 5 bases, with 7 bases lying between them. The CDR3 sequence is 12 residues long. The germline V gene has CDR1 SGHTA and CDR2 FQGNSA. CDR3 DNA sequence: TGTGCCAGCAGCCCCCGTGATCAGCCCCAGCATTTT. It yields the protein CASSPRDQPQHF.